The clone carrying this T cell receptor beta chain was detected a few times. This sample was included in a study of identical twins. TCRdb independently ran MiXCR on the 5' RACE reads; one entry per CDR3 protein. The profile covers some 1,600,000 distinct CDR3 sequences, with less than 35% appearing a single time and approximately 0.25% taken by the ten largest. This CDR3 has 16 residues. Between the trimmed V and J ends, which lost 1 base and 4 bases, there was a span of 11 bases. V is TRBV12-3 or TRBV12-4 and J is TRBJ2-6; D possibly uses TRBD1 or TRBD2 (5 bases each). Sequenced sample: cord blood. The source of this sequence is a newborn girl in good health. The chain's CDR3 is CASSLGPGRGANVLTF. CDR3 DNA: TGTGCCAGCAGTTTAGGTCCGGGGCGCGGGGCCAACGTCCTGACTTTC.